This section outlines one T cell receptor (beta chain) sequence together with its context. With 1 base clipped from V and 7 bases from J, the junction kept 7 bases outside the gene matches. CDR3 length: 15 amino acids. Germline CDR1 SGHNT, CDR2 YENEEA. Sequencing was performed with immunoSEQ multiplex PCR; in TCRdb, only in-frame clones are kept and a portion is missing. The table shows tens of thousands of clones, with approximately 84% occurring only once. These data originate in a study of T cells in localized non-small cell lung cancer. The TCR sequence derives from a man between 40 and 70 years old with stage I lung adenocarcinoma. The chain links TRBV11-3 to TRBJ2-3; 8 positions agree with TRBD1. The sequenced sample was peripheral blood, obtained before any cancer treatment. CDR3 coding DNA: TGTGCCAGCAGCTTAGCAGGACAGGGACCTCATACGCAGTATTTT. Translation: CASSLAGQGPHTQYF.